Listed below are T cell receptor beta chains from one sample, sequenced in a study of Ad26.COV2.S vaccination and SARS-CoV-2 variants. TCRdb's copy holds only in-frame clones and misses some; the assay was immunoSEQ multiplex PCR. Among around 420,000 clones listed, more than 75% were seen once. This specimen was peripheral blood, taken in a trial of Ad26.COV2.S vaccine versus placebo. The receptors shown here come from a person between 18 and 59 years old who received the Ad26.COV2.S COVID-19 vaccine or a placebo. Both conserved end residues are part of each CDR3. Fields, in order: V gene, J gene, clone size, D gene, CDR3 DNA, CDR3 protein. The D gene is left open where the match is weak. For some rows the clone size is stated as once, few or many, or as a class when expanded; others skip it.

>TRBV2|TRBJ1-6|-|-
TGTGCCAGCAGAGCGGACAGAAGATATTCACCCCTCCACTTT
CASRADRRYSPLHF
>TRBV2|TRBJ2-7|-|TRBD2
TGTGCCAGCAGTGAACTAGCGGGGGGGATATACGAGCAGTACTTC
CASSELAGGIYEQYF
>TRBV5-4|TRBJ2-2|-|TRBD1
TGTGCCAGCAGCTTGGGCGACAGGGTGGCCCGGGAGCTGTTTTTT
CASSLGDRVARELFF
>TRBV5-5|TRBJ2-7|-|TRBD2
TGTGCCAGCAGCTCGGCGGGGGGGCCTTCCTACGAGCAGTACTTC
CASSSAGGPSYEQYF
>TRBV9|TRBJ2-3|-|-
TGTGCCAGCAGCATTAGACAAGACACAGATACGCAGTATTTT
CASSIRQDTDTQYF
>TRBV5-1|TRBJ1-2|-|-
TGCGCCAGCAGCTTGGGGGACGGGAACTATGGCTACACCTTC
CASSLGDGNYGYTF
>TRBV25-1|TRBJ2-7|-|-
TGTGCCAGCAGTTTTGGGGGGGCCGGCGACGAGCAGTACTTC
CASSFGGAGDEQYF
>TRBV7-8|TRBJ2-2|-|-
TGTGCCAGCAGCCCCTCGGGTACCGGGGAGCTGTTTTTT
CASSPSGTGELFF
>TRBV7-9|TRBJ1-1|-|-
TGTGCCAGCAGCTCAGGAGGCATTATGAACACTGAAGCTTTCTTT
CASSSGGIMNTEAFF
>TRBV4-2|TRBJ2-1|-|-
TGTGCCAGCAGCCCTCCGGGGGGCCCATTATCTTACAATGAGCAGTTCTTC
CASSPPGGPLSYNEQFF
>TRBV30|TRBJ1-4|few|TRBD1
TGTGCCTACCGGGACAGGGGTGAAAAACTGTTTTTT
CAYRDRGEKLFF
>TRBV19|TRBJ2-6|-|-
TGTGCCAGTAGTCCCCGCCCCGGGGCCAACGTCCTGACTTTC
CASSPRPGANVLTF
>TRBV10-3|TRBJ2-7|few|-
TGTGCCACTGGACACTATGTCTCCTACGAGCAGTACTTC
CATGHYVSYEQYF
>TRBV15|TRBJ1-5|-|-
TGTGCCACCAGCAGCGCGGGCAGGGTGGAGGAGCCCCAGCATTTT
CATSSAGRVEEPQHF
>TRBV30|TRBJ2-3|-|TRBD2
TGTGCCTGGAGTGCGCAGGAGAGGCGGGGGGGCATACATACGCAGTATTTT
CAWSAQERRGGIHTQYF
>TRBV6-2/TRBV6-3|TRBJ2-1|-|-
TGTGCCAGCAGTTACGCCAGGGTCTCCTACAATGAGCAGTTCTTC
CASSYARVSYNEQFF
>TRBV9|TRBJ1-2|-|TRBD1
TGTGCCAGCAACACAGGGGCTCGCGGCTACACCTTC
CASNTGARGYTF
>TRBV6-1|TRBJ2-6|-|-
TGTGCCAGCAGTGATTTTTTGAACTCTGGGGCCAACGTCCTGACTTTC
CASSDFLNSGANVLTF
>TRBV7-2|TRBJ1-4|-|TRBD1
TGTGCCAGCAGCGTTGACAGGGGTCTTCGGGAAAAACTGTTTTTT
CASSVDRGLREKLFF
>TRBV11-2|TRBJ1-1|-|-
TGTGCCAGCAGCTTCTTATTGAACACTGAAGCTTTCTTT
CASSFLLNTEAFF
>TRBV28|TRBJ2-3|-|-
TGTGCCAGCAACGGGCCGAGAAGCACAGATACGCAGTATTTT
CASNGPRSTDTQYF
>TRBV14|TRBJ1-2|few|-
TGTGCCAGCAGCCCGATGGCGAGGCTAACTAACTATGGCTACACCTTC
CASSPMARLTNYGYTF
>TRBV3-1/TRBV3-2|TRBJ1-1|-|-
TGTGCCAGCAGCCCTATAGGGAACACTGAAGCTTTCTTT
CASSPIGNTEAFF
>TRBV6-2/TRBV6-3|TRBJ2-5|-|TRBD2
TGTGCCAGCAGTTACCGACTAGCGGCGCCCCAACCTGGAGAGACCCAGTACTTC
CASSYRLAAPQPGETQYF
>TRBV21-1|TRBJ2-5|-|-
TGTGCCAGCAGCCATGGGACTAGACGACAAGAGACCCAGTACTTC
CASSHGTRRQETQYF
>TRBV27|TRBJ2-6|-|TRBD1
TGTGCCAGCAAAACCCCGGGACAGGGAGTCTCTGGGGCCAACGTCCTGACTTTC
CASKTPGQGVSGANVLTF
>TRBV2|TRBJ1-5|-|-
TGTGCCAGCAGTCCGTTGGGGGACGGCAATCAGCCCCAGCATTTT
CASSPLGDGNQPQHF
>TRBV29-1|TRBJ2-1|-|-
TGCAGCGTTGTTGGGGCCACAGATGAGCAGTTCTTC
CSVVGATDEQFF
>TRBV3-1/TRBV3-2|TRBJ2-7|-|-
TGTGCCAGCAGCCAAGATTGGCATTTGGTTTACGAGCAGTACTTC
CASSQDWHLVYEQYF
>TRBV4-1|TRBJ2-7|-|-
TGCGCCAGCAGCCAGACTCAAGCCTACGAGCAGTACTTC
CASSQTQAYEQYF
>TRBV11-2|TRBJ2-1|-|TRBD2
TGTGCCAGCAGGTCGATAGCGGGGGGGCCCTACAATGAGCAGTTCTTC
CASRSIAGGPYNEQFF
>TRBV7-2|TRBJ1-3|-|-
TGTGCCAGCAGCTTAGCCGGGACGCTAAACACCATATATTTT
CASSLAGTLNTIYF
>TRBV3-1/TRBV3-2|TRBJ2-7|-|-
TGTGCCAGCAGCCAACAGGGGTCCTACGAGCAGTACTTC
CASSQQGSYEQYF
>TRBV7-2|TRBJ2-5|once|-
TGTGCCAGCAGCTTAGTACCCGCCGTCTCGGAGACCCAGTACTTC
CASSLVPAVSETQYF
>TRBV6-1|TRBJ1-5|once|-
TGTGCCAGCAGTGATATGGGGTATGGCAATCAGCCCCAGCATTTT
CASSDMGYGNQPQHF
>TRBV9|TRBJ2-5|-|-
TGTGCCAGCAGCGTAGGTGCAGGCCGGTACCAAGAGACCCAGTACTTC
CASSVGAGRYQETQYF
>TRBV6-1|TRBJ1-5|-|-
TGTGCCAGCAGTGACCTAGGGGGAGATCAGCCCCAGCATTTT
CASSDLGGDQPQHF
>TRBV6-1|TRBJ1-5|-|-
TGTGCCAGCAGTGAGTGGCGGTATAGCAATCAGCCCCAGCATTTT
CASSEWRYSNQPQHF
>TRBV6-2/TRBV6-3|TRBJ2-3|-|-
TGTGCCAGCAGTCCATCGCACACAGATACGCAGTATTTT
CASSPSHTDTQYF
>TRBV6-1|TRBJ2-7|-|-
TGTGCCAGCAGTGAGGGTATCAGGAACTCCTACGAGCAGTACTTC
CASSEGIRNSYEQYF
>TRBV3-1/TRBV3-2|TRBJ2-5|-|TRBD1
TGTGCCAGCAGCCAAGATGAGGACAGGAGGAAAGAGACCCAGTACTTC
CASSQDEDRRKETQYF
>TRBV30|TRBJ1-1|-|-
TGTGCCTGGAGTTTTCAGTGGCAGGGCAGGGCTGAAGCTTTCTTT
CAWSFQWQGRAEAFF
>TRBV7-9|TRBJ1-2|-|-
TGTGCCAGCAGCTTAGTTGGCAGCTTGCGGGGCTACACCTTC
CASSLVGSLRGYTF